Given below is one TCR beta chain in context. The germline V gene has CDR1 SQVTM and CDR2 ANQGSEA. The length of the CDR3 is 17 residues. Trimming cost V 0 bases and J 0 bases, with 15 bases left between them. Molecules of cDNA were individually given unique molecular identifiers that were attached to them. From the 5' RACE reads, TCRdb called clonotypes with MiXCR, one entry per CDR3 protein. Seen here are 55,000 to 75,000 distinct CDR3 sequences, over 9% observed once, and the top ten hold about 3.9%. This entry comes from a study of early T cells in non-severe SARS-CoV-2 infection. The chain has TRBV29-1 and TRBJ2-1; D is unresolved. Source material: whole blood. This TCR was sampled from an adult who was a healthcare worker with PCR-confirmed SARS-CoV-2 infection or an uninfected control (not recorded which). CDR3 coding DNA: TGCAGCGTTGAAGATCATGGCGATGCGGTCTCCTACAATGAGCAGTTCTTC. It codes for CSVEDHGDAVSYNEQFF.